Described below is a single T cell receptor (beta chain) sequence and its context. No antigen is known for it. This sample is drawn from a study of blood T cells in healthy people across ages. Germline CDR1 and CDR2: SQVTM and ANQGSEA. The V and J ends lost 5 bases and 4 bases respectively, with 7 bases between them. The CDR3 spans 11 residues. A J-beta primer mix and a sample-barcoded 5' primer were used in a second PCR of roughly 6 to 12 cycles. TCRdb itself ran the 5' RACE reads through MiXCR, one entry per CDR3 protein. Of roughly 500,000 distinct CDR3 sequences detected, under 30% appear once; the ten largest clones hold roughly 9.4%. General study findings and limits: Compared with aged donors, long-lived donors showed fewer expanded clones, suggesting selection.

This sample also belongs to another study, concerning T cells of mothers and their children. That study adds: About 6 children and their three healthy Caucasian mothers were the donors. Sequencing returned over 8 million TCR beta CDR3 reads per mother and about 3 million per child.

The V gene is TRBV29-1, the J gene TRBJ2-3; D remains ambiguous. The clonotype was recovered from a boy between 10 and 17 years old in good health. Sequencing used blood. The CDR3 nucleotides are TGCAGCGTTTACAGCCCAGATACGCAGTATTTT. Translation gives CSVYSPDTQYF.